This T cell receptor beta chain was identified during a study of T cells in Graves' hyperthyroidism and ophthalmopathy. Study-wide points: Onset of ophthalmopathy came a median 6.5 months after the model predicted it.

This clonotype was recorded at least ten times. The target antigen is unknown. The V and J ends lost 2 bases and 8 bases, in that order; junction bases with no gene match: 10. There are 16 residues in the CDR3. CDR1 and CDR2 (germline): GTSNPN, SVGIG (reference sequence). Amplified TCR beta CDR3 regions came from RNA transcripts. First-round RT-PCR with HTBI primers amplified the TCR CDR3 region. Each CDR3 protein is one row after TCRdb ran MiXCR on the multiplex PCR reads. The data show some 690,000 distinct CDR3 sequences, roughly 17% seen once. The sequenced sample was blood. J is TRBJ2-1 and V is TRBV30, with 12 bases fitting TRBD2. The sequence was obtained from a man between 45 and 60 years old with Graves' hyperthyroidism. The CDR3 sequence is CAWSTSGRTRGHEQFF. DNA for the CDR3: TGTGCCTGGAGTACTAGCGGGAGGACCAGGGGCCATGAGCAGTTCTTC.